A selection of T cell receptor beta chains follows, all from one sample in a study of radiotherapy plus CTLA-4 blockade in lung cancer. The method was immunoSEQ multiplex PCR; TCRdb's version includes in-frame clones alone and lacks a portion of them. The sample includes tens of thousands of clones, 85% seen only once; the top ten take around a quarter. This specimen consisted of peripheral blood, obtained from a patient treated with radiotherapy plus ipilimumab. All receptors derive from a human donor with non-small cell lung cancer whose response to radiotherapy plus ipilimumab could not be evaluated. The CDR3 runs from the conserved cysteine through the conserved F or W. The D gene is left open where the match is weak. Clone size, where shown, is once, few, many, or a class for clones that have expanded.

NA	NA	TRBJ2-2	TRBV10-3	TGTGCCATCAGTGAGTTCAATGCCGGGGAGCTGTTTTTT	CAISEFNAGELFF
NA	NA	TRBJ1-1	TRBV27	TGTGCCAGCAGTTTATCGAGAGACACTGAAGCTTTCTTT	CASSLSRDTEAFF
NA	NA	TRBJ1-4	TRBV9	TGTGCCAGCAGCGTAAGTGGTCAGTTTAATGAAAAACTGTTTTTT	CASSVSGQFNEKLFF
NA	once	TRBJ2-5	TRBV29-1	TGCAGCGTTGAAGGCGGGGAAGAGACCCAGTACTTC	CSVEGGEETQYF
TRBD1	NA	TRBJ1-2	TRBV18	TGTGCCAGCTCACAAGGGACAGCCACTAACTATGGCTACACCTTC	CASSQGTATNYGYTF
NA	NA	TRBJ2-2	TRBV5-1	TGCGCCAGCAGCTCGAACGTAGGGGCCGGGACCGGGGAGCTGTTTTTT	CASSSNVGAGTGELFF
TRBD1	once	TRBJ1-1	TRBV28	TGTGCCAGCAGTAATACAGGGGGCGCTTCCTCTGAAGCTTTCTTT	CASSNTGGASSEAFF
NA	few	TRBJ1-2	TRBV7-9	TGTGCCAGCAGCTTAGCGGGGGGAGATGGCTACACCTTC	CASSLAGGDGYTF
NA	NA	TRBJ1-1	TRBV7-9	TGTGCCAGCAGCTTCACAGGATCGAACACTGAAGCTTTCTTT	CASSFTGSNTEAFF
NA	NA	TRBJ2-1	TRBV9	TGTGCCAGCAGCGTGGACCAACTAGATTATGAGCAGTTCTTC	CASSVDQLDYEQFF
NA	NA	TRBJ1-1	TRBV6-1	TGTGCCAGCAGTGACCCGCAGAGGCCCGAAGCTTTCTTT	CASSDPQRPEAFF
TRBD1	NA	TRBJ2-7	TRBV28	TGTGCCAGCACCCCACTTGGGACAGGGAGCTACGAGCAGTACTTC	CASTPLGTGSYEQYF
TRBD1	NA	TRBJ2-5	TRBV28	TGTGCCAGCAGTCACAGGGGAGCGCTACAAGAGACCCAGTACTTC	CASSHRGALQETQYF
NA	NA	TRBJ1-5	TRBV27	TGTGCCAGCAGTAATCCGGGTCTTAATCAGCCCCAGCATTTT	CASSNPGLNQPQHF
NA	NA	TRBJ1-2	TRBV7-2	TGTGCCAGCAGCTTAGAGACGGGGGGCATCTACACCTTC	CASSLETGGIYTF
TRBD1	NA	TRBJ1-1	TRBV10-3	TGTGCCATCAGTCTGCCGCCGGGACAGGGAATCACTGAAGCTTTCTTT	CAISLPPGQGITEAFF
TRBD1	NA	TRBJ2-4	TRBV7-8	TGTGCCAGCAGCTCATACAGGGGACCCAAAAACATTCAGTACTTC	CASSSYRGPKNIQYF
NA	few	TRBJ1-2	TRBV7-2	TGTGCCAGCAGCCCGGGAGCACCATTGGGAGGCTACACCTTC	CASSPGAPLGGYTF
TRBD1	NA	TRBJ1-5	TRBV11-2	TGTGCCAGCAGCCAGGGACAGGGGGTAGGGCAGCCCCAGCATTTT	CASSQGQGVGQPQHF
TRBD1	NA	TRBJ2-7	TRBV2	TGTGCCAGCAGTGAAAACCGGGACAGTTCCTACGAGCAGTACTTC	CASSENRDSSYEQYF
NA	NA	TRBJ2-7	TRBV2	TGTGCCAGCAGAAGGAGAGCGGAGATCTACGAGCAGTACTTC	CASRRRAEIYEQYF
NA	NA	TRBJ1-1	TRBV28	TGTGCCAGCAGTTTAACAGAAATGAACACTGAAGCTTTCTTT	CASSLTEMNTEAFF
NA	NA	TRBJ2-2	TRBV4-2	TGTGCCAGCAGCCAAGATACCAGGGCCGGGGAGCTGTTTTTT	CASSQDTRAGELFF
TRBD1	once	TRBJ1-2	TRBV4-3	TGCGCCAGCAGCCGAGATTTTCGACAGGGAGCTAACTATGGCTACACCTTC	CASSRDFRQGANYGYTF
NA	NA	TRBJ1-4	TRBV29-1	TGCAGCGTTCAAGAGGGGAGGGGAGGTGAAAAACTGTTTTTT	CSVQEGRGGEKLFF
TRBD2	NA	TRBJ2-7	TRBV27	TGTGCCAGCAAGCGGGGCCACGAGCAGTACTTC	CASKRGHEQYF
TRBD1	NA	TRBJ2-1	TRBV5-1	TGCGCCAGCAGCCCCGGGACAGGGGGCCATGAGCAGTTCTTC	CASSPGTGGHEQFF
NA	NA	TRBJ2-7	TRBV4-3	TGCGCCAGCAGCCAAGTCCAGGGGAAACCCTACGAGCAGTACTTC	CASSQVQGKPYEQYF
NA	NA	TRBJ2-1	TRBV10-3	TGTGCCATCAAGGAGGGGAGCAATGAGCAGTTCTTC	CAIKEGSNEQFF
NA	NA	TRBJ2-7	TRBV4-3	TGCGCCAGCAGCCAAGACAGGGGCTCCTACGAGCAGTACTTC	CASSQDRGSYEQYF
NA	once	TRBJ2-7	TRBV6-1	TGTGCCAGCAGGGATTCGGGGGTCATCTCCTACGAGCAGTACTTC	CASRDSGVISYEQYF
NA	NA	TRBJ2-7	TRBV20-1	TGCAGTGCTAGAGATGAGCCGGAGCAGTACTTC	CSARDEPEQYF
NA	once	TRBJ2-3	TRBV7-3	TGTGCCATCAGGGAGGACTACGATACTAGGGACCATACGCAGTATTTT	CAIREDYDTRDHTQYF
NA	medium-sized	TRBJ1-2	TRBV4-1	TGCGCCAGCAGCCAAGTTGGTAACAGGGCAGATGGCTACACCTTC	CASSQVGNRADGYTF
NA	NA	TRBJ2-1	TRBV28	TGTGCCAGCAGTTTATTGACAGGCCTCGACAATGAGCAGTTCTTC	CASSLLTGLDNEQFF
TRBD1	NA	TRBJ1-2	TRBV6-5	TGTGCCAGCAGACTCAGGGGGCTTGGCTACACCTTC	CASRLRGLGYTF
TRBD1	NA	TRBJ1-2	TRBV29-1	TGCAGCGTTAATAGGGGACAGGAGAAAAACTATGGCTACACCTTC	CSVNRGQEKNYGYTF
NA	NA	TRBJ1-1	TRBV30	TGTGCCTTGATGAGCGGGGCCGCAAATATTAATGAAGCTTTCTTT	CALMSGAANINEAFF
TRBD1	NA	TRBJ2-7	TRBV15	TGTGCCACCAGCGGTGGGGGACAGGGAGGCTACGAGCAGTACTTC	CATSGGGQGGYEQYF
NA	once	TRBJ2-7	TRBV5-1	TGCGCCAGCAGCTTGGTCGGCGACTACGAGCAGTACTTC	CASSLVGDYEQYF
TRBD2	NA	TRBJ2-7	TRBV5-4	TGTGCCAGCAGCCTCGGGACTAGCGGCAACCCTCACTACGAGCAGTACTTC	CASSLGTSGNPHYEQYF
NA	NA	TRBJ1-1	TRBV2	TGTGCCAGCACGAGGGGGGGTACTGAAGCTTTCTTT	CASTRGGTEAFF
NA	NA	TRBJ1-1	TRBV18	TGTGCCAGCTCCCAAAATACAGGGAGGGCTGAAGCTTTCTTT	CASSQNTGRAEAFF
TRBD1	NA	TRBJ1-2	TRBV5-1	TGCGCCAGCAGCTTTGTGCCTTTTACAGGGGGCGCAGCTGTCTATGGCTACACCTTC	CASSFVPFTGGAAVYGYTF
NA	NA	TRBJ2-7	TRBV5-1	TGCGCCAGCAGCTCTGTAGGGGGAACCTACGAGCAGTACTTC	CASSSVGGTYEQYF
NA	NA	TRBJ2-7	TRBV7-2	TGTGCCAGCAGCCACAATATAGCGGCCTACGAGCAGTACTTC	CASSHNIAAYEQYF
TRBD1	NA	TRBJ1-4	TRBV28	TGTGCCAGCAGTCCGGGACAGTGGTACTCTTTCAATGAAAAACTGTTTTTT	CASSPGQWYSFNEKLFF
NA	few	TRBJ1-1	TRBV29-1	TGCAGCGTTGGGGCGGGAAACACTGAAGCTTTCTTT	CSVGAGNTEAFF
NA	NA	TRBJ1-2	TRBV2	TGTGCCAGCAGTCCTACAGTGGCCTATGGCTACACCTTC	CASSPTVAYGYTF
NA	NA	TRBJ1-1	TRBV19	TGTGCCAGTACATTATCTCCCCCTTACAGACAGAACACTGAAGCTTTCTTT	CASTLSPPYRQNTEAFF
TRBD1	NA	TRBJ1-2	TRBV7-8	TGTGCCAGCAGCCCACAGGGGGCTTGGGGCTACACCTTC	CASSPQGAWGYTF
TRBD1	once	TRBJ2-2	TRBV7-3	TGTGCCAGCAGCACAGGGGTGACGAACACCGGGGAGCTGTTTTTT	CASSTGVTNTGELFF
TRBD2	NA	TRBJ2-1	TRBV19	TGTGCCAGTAGTATGATCGGCGGGGGGTACAATGAGCAGTTCTTC	CASSMIGGGYNEQFF
TRBD2	NA	TRBJ2-7	TRBV6-6	TGTGCCAGCAGTACCCCGGGGGGCGAGCAGTACTTC	CASSTPGGEQYF
TRBD2	NA	TRBJ2-1	TRBV6-6	TGTGCCAGCAGGACTCCTCTAGCGGCAACCTACAATGAGCAGTTCTTC	CASRTPLAATYNEQFF
TRBD2	NA	TRBJ2-1	TRBV7-7	TGTGCTAGCAGCTTAGTCCACGGGGGGGGACTAGAGTACAGTGGGCAGTTCTTC	CASSLVHGGGLEYSGQFF
NA	NA	TRBJ2-3	TRBV7-8	TGTGCCAGCAGCTTCGGAGGTCCATTCGGGCTACCTAGCACAGATACGCAGTATTTT	CASSFGGPFGLPSTDTQYF
TRBD1	NA	TRBJ2-7	TRBV18	TGTGCCAGCTCACCGACAGGGCTTGAGCAGTACTTC	CASSPTGLEQYF
TRBD2	NA	TRBJ2-1	TRBV28	TGTGCCAGCAGTCGCGCGGGAGGGCCTTACAATGAGCAGTTCTTC	CASSRAGGPYNEQFF